This T cell receptor (beta chain) was recovered during a study of CD8+ T cells in alopecia areata. Peripheral blood and lesional scalp punch biopsies were taken from alopecia areata patients. RNA extraction was followed by reverse transcription into cDNA, which acted as the sequencing template. Method: immunoSEQ multiplex PCR; TCRdb's copy keeps in-frame clones and lacks some. The sample consists of roughly 14,000 clones, roughly 55% of them appearing once. The CDR3 is 14 amino acids. Per germline, CDR1 SGHTA and CDR2 FQGNSA. Unmatched junction bases numbered 4, after V lost 4 bases and J lost 2 bases. Only a few counts were recorded for this clone.

Specimen: skin, collected at week 0. The chain joins TRBV7-2 to TRBJ1-2; 7 nucleotides line up with TRBD1. The origin of this receptor is a human donor with alopecia areata. CDR3 residues: CASSSWTGNYGYTF. The CDR3 nucleotides are TGTGCCAGCAGCTCTTGGACAGGCAACTATGGCTACACCTTC. Drawing the rest from reference TRBV7-2 and TRBJ1-2, the complete variable domain is GAGVSQSPSNKVTEKGKDVELRCDPISGHTALYWYRQSLGQGLEFLIYFQGNSAPDKSGLPSDRFSAERTGGSVSTLTIQRTQQEDSAVYLCASSSWTGNYGYTFGSGTRLTVV.